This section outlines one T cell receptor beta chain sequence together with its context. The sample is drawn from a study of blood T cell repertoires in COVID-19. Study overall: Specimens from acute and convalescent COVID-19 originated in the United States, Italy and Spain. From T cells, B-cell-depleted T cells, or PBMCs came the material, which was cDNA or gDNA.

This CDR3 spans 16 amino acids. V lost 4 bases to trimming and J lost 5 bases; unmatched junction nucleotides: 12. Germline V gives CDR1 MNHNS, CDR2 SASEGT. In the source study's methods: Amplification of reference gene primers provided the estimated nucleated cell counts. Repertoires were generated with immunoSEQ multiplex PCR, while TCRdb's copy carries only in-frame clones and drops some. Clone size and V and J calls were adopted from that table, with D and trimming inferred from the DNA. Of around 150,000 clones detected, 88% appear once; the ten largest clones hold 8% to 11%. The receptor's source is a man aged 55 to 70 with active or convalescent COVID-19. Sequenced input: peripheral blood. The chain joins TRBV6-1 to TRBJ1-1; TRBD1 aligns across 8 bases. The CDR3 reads CASSAYPTGGETEAFF. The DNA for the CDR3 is TGTGCCAGCAGTGCGTATCCAACAGGGGGTGAGACTGAAGCTTTCTTT.